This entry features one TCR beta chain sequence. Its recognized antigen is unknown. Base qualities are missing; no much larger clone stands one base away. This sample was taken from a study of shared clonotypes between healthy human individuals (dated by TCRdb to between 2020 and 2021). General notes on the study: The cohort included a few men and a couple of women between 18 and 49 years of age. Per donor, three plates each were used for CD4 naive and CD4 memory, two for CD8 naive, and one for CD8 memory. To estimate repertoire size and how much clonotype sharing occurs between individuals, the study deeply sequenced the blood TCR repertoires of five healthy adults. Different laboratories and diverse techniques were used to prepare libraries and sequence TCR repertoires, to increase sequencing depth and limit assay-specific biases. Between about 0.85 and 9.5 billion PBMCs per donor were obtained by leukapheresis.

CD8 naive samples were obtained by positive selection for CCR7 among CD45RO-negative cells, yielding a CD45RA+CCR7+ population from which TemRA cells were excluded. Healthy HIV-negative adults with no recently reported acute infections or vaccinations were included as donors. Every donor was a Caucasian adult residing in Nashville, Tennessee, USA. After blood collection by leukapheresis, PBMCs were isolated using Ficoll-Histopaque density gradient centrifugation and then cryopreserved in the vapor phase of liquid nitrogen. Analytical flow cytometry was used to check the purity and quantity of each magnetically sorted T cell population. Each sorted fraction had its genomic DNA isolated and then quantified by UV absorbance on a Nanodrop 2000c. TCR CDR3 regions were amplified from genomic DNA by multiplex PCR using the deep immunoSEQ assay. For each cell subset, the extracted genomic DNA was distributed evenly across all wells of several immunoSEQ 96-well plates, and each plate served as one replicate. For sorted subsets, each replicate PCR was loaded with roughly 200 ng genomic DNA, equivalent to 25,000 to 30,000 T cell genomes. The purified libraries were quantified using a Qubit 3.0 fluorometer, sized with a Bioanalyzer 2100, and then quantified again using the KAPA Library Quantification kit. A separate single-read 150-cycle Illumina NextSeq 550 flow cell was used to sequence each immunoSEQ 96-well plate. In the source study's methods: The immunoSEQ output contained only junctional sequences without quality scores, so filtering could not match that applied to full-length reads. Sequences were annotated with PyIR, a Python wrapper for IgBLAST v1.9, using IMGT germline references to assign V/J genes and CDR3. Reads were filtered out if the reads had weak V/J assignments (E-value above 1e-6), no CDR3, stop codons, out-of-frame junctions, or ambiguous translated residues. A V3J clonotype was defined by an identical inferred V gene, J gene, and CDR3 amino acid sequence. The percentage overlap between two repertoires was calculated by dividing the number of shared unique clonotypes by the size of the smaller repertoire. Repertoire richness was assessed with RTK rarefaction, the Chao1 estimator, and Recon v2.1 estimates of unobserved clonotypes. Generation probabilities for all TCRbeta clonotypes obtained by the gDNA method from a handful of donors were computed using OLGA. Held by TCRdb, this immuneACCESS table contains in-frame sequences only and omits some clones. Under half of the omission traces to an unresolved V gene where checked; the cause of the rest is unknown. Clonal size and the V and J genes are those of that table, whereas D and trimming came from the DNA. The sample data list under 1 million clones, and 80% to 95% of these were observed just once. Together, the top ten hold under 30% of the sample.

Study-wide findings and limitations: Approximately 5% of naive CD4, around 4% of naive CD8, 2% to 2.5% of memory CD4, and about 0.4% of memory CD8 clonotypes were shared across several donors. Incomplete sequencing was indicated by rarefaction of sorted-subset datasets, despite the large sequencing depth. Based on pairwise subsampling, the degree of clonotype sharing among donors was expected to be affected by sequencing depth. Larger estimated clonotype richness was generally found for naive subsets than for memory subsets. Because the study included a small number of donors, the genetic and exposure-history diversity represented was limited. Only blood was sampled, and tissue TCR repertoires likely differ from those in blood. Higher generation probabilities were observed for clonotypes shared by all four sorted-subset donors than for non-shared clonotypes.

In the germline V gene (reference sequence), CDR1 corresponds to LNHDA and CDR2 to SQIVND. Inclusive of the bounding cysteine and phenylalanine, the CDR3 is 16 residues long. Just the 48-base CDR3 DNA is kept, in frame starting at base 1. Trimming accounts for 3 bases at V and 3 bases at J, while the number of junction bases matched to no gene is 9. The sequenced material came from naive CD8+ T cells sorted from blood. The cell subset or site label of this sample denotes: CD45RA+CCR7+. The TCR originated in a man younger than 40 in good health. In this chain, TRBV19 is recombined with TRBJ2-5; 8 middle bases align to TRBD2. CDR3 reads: CASSMASGYPEETQYF. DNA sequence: TGTGCCAGTAGTATGGCTAGCGGGTATCCCGAAGAGACCCAGTACTTC.